These 19 T cell receptor beta chains were all obtained from the same sample, sequenced in a study of vaccination effects on CD4 cells after COVID-19. No antigen is known for these receptors. Clones were read by immunoSEQ multiplex PCR, and TCRdb kept only the in-frame ones, dropping some. This table has over 20,000 clones, just under 75% appearing once. Antigen-specific CD4+ T cells were expanded with viral peptide pools in the ViraFEST assay before sequencing. The culture ran for roughly ten days before CD4+ T cells were isolated. Infection dated between March and December 2020, before the Alpha, Beta and Delta variants reached the United States. Sequenced material: CD4+ T cells from PBMCs cultured with a peptide pool, taken before COVID-19 vaccination. Receptors were obtained from a human donor who had a prior SARS-CoV-2 infection.

This clone was picked up one time. The chain joins TRBV10-3 to TRBJ1-3; D gene ambiguous. CDR1 and CDR2 from the germline V gene are ENHRY and SYGVKD. CDR3 length: 15 amino acids. V was pared by 2 bases and J by 4 bases, with 12 bases between. The CDR3 sequence: CAISETRAAGNTIYF. In DNA, the CDR3 is TGTGCCATCAGTGAGACACGGGCCGCAGGAAACACCATATATTTT.

The chain has TRBV7-8 and TRBJ2-5; D might be TRBD1 (5 bases). The germline gives CDR1 SGHVS, CDR2 FQNEAQ. Trimming left V 4 bases short and J 5 bases short, with 11 bases between. CDR3 length: 13 amino acids. Here the CDR3 reads CASSWRRGETQYF. CDR3 DNA: TGTGCCAGCAGCTGGCGAAGGGGTGAGACCCAGTACTTC.

V gene TRBV10-3 combines with J gene TRBJ2-7; the D is unclear. This CDR3 spans 12 amino acids. The V end lost 4 bases, the J end lost 6 bases, and 10 bases lay between the germline ends. The germline V gene has CDR1 ENHRY and CDR2 SYGVKD. CDR3 nucleotide sequence: TGTGCCATCAGTGTGTCGTGGGGCGAGCAGTACTTC. Amino acid sequence: CAISVSWGEQYF.

The genes are TRBV19 and TRBJ2-3; TRBD2 matches 9 bases. The CDR3 totals 13 residues. V lost 5 bases to trimming and J lost 9 bases; unmatched junction nucleotides: 6. Germline V gene lookup returns CDR1 LNHDA and CDR2 SQIVND (reference sequence). CDR3 protein: CASSVRTSDTQYF. The DNA of the CDR3 is TGTGCCAGTAGTGTCAGGACTAGCGACACGCAGTATTTT.

The V and J genes are TRBV9 and TRBJ1-1, with D unclear. There are 14 residues in the CDR3. Trimming removed 2 bases at V and 3 bases at J, with 11 bases between. CDR1 and CDR2 from the germline V gene are SGDLS and YYNGEE. CDR3 amino acids: CASSVFGSDTEAFF. CDR3 nucleotides: TGTGCCAGCAGCGTCTTCGGGTCGGACACTGAAGCTTTCTTT.

V usage is TRBV5-4 and J usage is TRBJ1-1; no definite D call. CDR3 length: 14 amino acids. Trimming took 4 bases from V and 0 from J, leaving 10 bases between them. In germline, CDR1 is SGHNT, CDR2 YYREEE (reference sequence). The CDR3, as DNA: TGTGCCAGCAGCCAGGAACTCCTGAACACTGAAGCTTTCTTT. Translated: CASSQELLNTEAFF. The variable domain in full, completed from reference TRBV5-4 and TRBJ1-1, reads ETGVTQSPTHLIKTRGQQVTLRCSSQSGHNTVSWYQQALGQGPQFIFQYYREEENGRGNFPPRFSGLQFPNYSSELNVNALELDDSALYLCASSQELLNTEAFFGQGTRLTVV.

V is TRBV6-5 and J is TRBJ1-1; 7 positions agree with TRBD1. Trimming at V came to 6 bases and at J to 5 bases, leaving 6 bases not matched to a gene. Germline CDR1 is MNHEY and CDR2 is SVGAGI. The CDR3 runs to 13 residues. The CDR3 reads CASRGAGGTEAFF. CDR3 coding DNA: TGTGCCAGCAGGGGAGCAGGGGGGACTGAAGCTTTCTTT.

This clone was picked up a small number of times. The chain uses TRBV6-5 and TRBJ1-2, with 7 bases identical to TRBD1. The V and J ends lost 5 bases and 8 bases, in that order; junction bases with no gene match: 14. CDR3 size: 15 residues. Germline V gene sequence: CDR1 MNHEY, CDR2 SVGAGI. CDR3 nucleotide sequence: TGTGCCAGCAGTCTCCGACAGGGTCTCTCGGAAGGCTACACCTTC. Protein product: CASSLRQGLSEGYTF.

V and J are TRBV11-3 and TRBJ1-6; D gene uncertain. V lost 8 bases and J 12 bases, leaving 8 bases between the germline ends. CDR3 length: 10 amino acids. Germline CDR1 reads SGHNT; CDR2 reads YENEEA. The CDR3 bases are TGTGCCAGCTTGGAACTACCCCTCCACTTT. This codes for CASLELPLHF.

The chain recombines TRBV5-4 with TRBJ2-1; 9 bases are a match to TRBD1. The CDR3 totals 15 residues. The germline V gene encodes CDR1 SGHNT and CDR2 YYREEE (reference sequence). Trimming removed 3 bases from V and 3 bases from J; junction bases left unmatched: 4. The CDR3 region is CASSSRDRDYNEQFF. The CDR3 DNA follows: TGTGCCAGCAGCTCGCGGGACAGGGACTACAATGAGCAGTTCTTC. Combining the CDR3 with reference TRBV5-4 and TRBJ2-1 gives the whole variable domain ETGVTQSPTHLIKTRGQQVTLRCSSQSGHNTVSWYQQALGQGPQFIFQYYREEENGRGNFPPRFSGLQFPNYSSELNVNALELDDSALYLCASSSRDRDYNEQFFGPGTRLTVL.

The gene calls are TRBV7-9 and TRBJ1-2, with TRBD1 matching 10 bases. The CDR3 totals 15 residues. The V and J ends lost 5 bases and 7 bases, in that order; junction bases with no gene match: 10. Germline lookup yields CDR1 SEHNR and CDR2 FQNEAQ (reference sequence). In DNA, the CDR3 is TGTGCCAGCAGCCCCGACAGGGGGCGTATAGGTGGCTACACCTTC. Its protein is CASSPDRGRIGGYTF. Filled out from reference TRBV7-9 and TRBJ1-2, the complete variable domain reads DTGVSQNPRHKITKRGQNVTFRCDPISEHNRLYWYRQTLGQGPEFLTYFQNEAQLEKSRLLSDRFSAERPKGSFSTLEIQRTEQGDSAMYLCASSPDRGRIGGYTFGSGTRLTVV.

The V and J genes are TRBV23-1 and TRBJ1-2, with unresolved D. TRBV23-1 is designated an ORF whose function remains uncertain. Trimming removed 0 bases from V and 7 bases from J, with 6 bases in between. This CDR3 comprises 12 residues. The DNA of the CDR3 is TGCGCCAGCAGTCAATCACACTCTGGCTACACCTTC. Encoded protein: CASSQSHSGYTF.

V and J are TRBV10-3 and TRBJ2-7, with D hard to call. Germline CDR1 and CDR2: ENHRY and SYGVKD. Trimming removed 2 bases from V and 5 bases from J, with 13 bases in between. The CDR3 length is 14 residues. The chain's CDR3 is CAISELGFYNEQYF. CDR3 in DNA: TGTGCCATCAGTGAGCTTGGCTTCTACAACGAGCAGTACTTC.

The rearrangement uses TRBV19 and TRBJ2-5; D is unclear. The CDR3 is 13 residues long. The germline V gene has CDR1 LNHDA and CDR2 SQIVND (reference sequence). The V gene lost 3 bases and the J gene lost 2 bases, with 7 bases spanning the gap. CDR3 amino acids: CASSMRQQETQYF. CDR3 sequence (DNA): TGTGCCAGTAGTATGCGACAACAAGAGACCCAGTACTTC.

The CDR3 DNA follows: TGTGCCAGCAGCCAAATGTGGGGGGGTCAAGAGACCCAGTACTTC. It translates to CASSQMWGGQETQYF. V usage is TRBV27 and J usage is TRBJ2-5, with TRBD2 identical over 7 bases. The CDR3 extends over 15 amino acids. CDR1 is MNHEY and CDR2 is SMNVEV in the germline V gene (reference sequence). The trim removed 6 bases at V and 2 bases at J, leaving 9 bases unmatched.

The V and J genes are TRBV10-3 and TRBJ2-3; D remains ambiguous. The germline V gene encodes CDR1 ENHRY and CDR2 SYGVKD. The CDR3 consists of 11 residues. Trimming shortened V by 4 bases and J by 5 bases, and 4 bases separated the two germline ends. CDR3 sequence: CAISVGDTQYF. The CDR3 DNA is TGTGCCATCAGTGTGGGAGATACGCAGTATTTT.

This clone has only one observation. This rearrangement joins TRBV2 to TRBJ1-5; D unclear. Trimming cost V 5 bases and J 2 bases, with 16 bases left between them. Germline V gene sequence: CDR1 SNHLY, CDR2 FYNNEI. This CDR3 is built from 16 residues. For the CDR3, the DNA is TGTGCCAGCAGTCGAGATCCAGTCCCGGGCAATCAGCCCCAGCATTTT. It encodes CASSRDPVPGNQPQHF.

The DNA for the CDR3 is TGTGCCAGCAGTTTAAAGGGTGCGGGCAATCAGCCCCAGCATTTT. Translating gives CASSLKGAGNQPQHF. The chain employs TRBV27 and TRBJ1-5; D not resolved. Germline V gene sequence: CDR1 MNHEY, CDR2 SMNVEV (reference sequence). The CDR3 length is 15 residues. Deletions cut 2 bases from V and 2 bases from J, with 10 bases between.

This clone has only one observation. The rearrangement links TRBV5-1 to TRBJ2-7; 7 bases line up with TRBD1. CDR1 and CDR2 from the germline V gene are SGHRS and YFSETQ. This CDR3 contains 14 residues. V lost 4 bases, J lost 2 bases, and 6 bases stayed unmatched. CDR3: CASSSTGVTYEQYF. DNA of the CDR3: TGCGCCAGCAGCAGTACAGGGGTGACCTACGAGCAGTACTTC.